This is a list of T cell receptor beta chains from one sample in a study of blood T cells in healthy people across ages. Using its own MiXCR run on the 5' RACE reads, TCRdb lists one record per CDR3 protein. The repertoire includes 1.6 million or so distinct CDR3 sequences, about 32% of them detected once, and around 11% sits in the top ten. What was sequenced was blood. These receptors came from a woman aged 25-40 years in good health. Both conserved end residues are part of each CDR3. Each record gives: D gene, V gene, J gene, clone size, CDR3 protein, CDR3 DNA. The D gene is left open where the match is weak. A row's size may be missing; if present it is once, few, many or a size class.

d_gene: NA
v_gene: TRBV21-1
j_gene: TRBJ2-4
abundance: NA
CDR3aa: CASSKEAGRGGINIQYF
CDR3nt: TGTGCCAGCAGCAAAGAGGCTGGGAGGGGAGGAATAAACATTCAGTACTTC

d_gene: TRBD2
v_gene: TRBV4-1
j_gene: TRBJ2-1
abundance: few
CDR3aa: CASSQDIAGEYNEQFF
CDR3nt: TGCGCCAGCAGCCAAGATATAGCGGGAGAGTACAATGAGCAGTTCTTC

d_gene: NA
v_gene: TRBV9
j_gene: TRBJ2-3
abundance: NA
CDR3aa: CASSVEICNTDTQYF
CDR3nt: TGTGCCAGCAGCGTAGAGATCTGTAACACAGATACGCAGTATTTT

d_gene: NA
v_gene: TRBV10-3
j_gene: TRBJ1-1
abundance: NA
CDR3aa: CAISEYTMNTEAFF
CDR3nt: TGTGCCATCAGTGAGTATACAATGAACACTGAAGCTTTCTTT

d_gene: NA
v_gene: TRBV9
j_gene: TRBJ2-5
abundance: NA
CDR3aa: CASSVTGTPRRETQYF
CDR3nt: TGTGCCAGCAGCGTTACCGGGACCCCAAGGAGGGAGACCCAGTACTTC

d_gene: TRBD2
v_gene: TRBV9
j_gene: TRBJ2-7
abundance: NA
CDR3aa: CASSGAASGYEQYF
CDR3nt: TGTGCCAGCAGCGGAGCGGCTAGCGGGTACGAGCAGTACTTC

d_gene: TRBD2
v_gene: TRBV20-1
j_gene: TRBJ2-5
abundance: many
CDR3aa: CSARLAGGLETQYF
CDR3nt: TGCAGTGCTAGACTAGCGGGGGGGCTGGAGACCCAGTACTTC

d_gene: NA
v_gene: TRBV20-1
j_gene: TRBJ2-1
abundance: few
CDR3aa: CSSQRSEGGGNEQFF
CDR3nt: TGCAGTTCTCAGAGGTCGGAGGGGGGAGGCAATGAGCAGTTCTTC

d_gene: TRBD2
v_gene: TRBV10-3
j_gene: TRBJ2-1
abundance: NA
CDR3aa: CAISDPLAGVMEEQFF
CDR3nt: TGCGCCATCAGTGACCCGCTAGCGGGAGTAATGGAGGAGCAGTTCTTC

d_gene: NA
v_gene: TRBV6-5
j_gene: TRBJ1-2
abundance: few
CDR3aa: CASSSSVPGGNYGYTF
CDR3nt: TGTGCCAGCAGTTCTTCTGTTCCAGGTGGTAACTATGGCTACACCTTC

d_gene: NA
v_gene: TRBV20-1
j_gene: TRBJ1-5
abundance: NA
CDR3aa: CSADGRFSNQSQHF
CDR3nt: TGCAGTGCAGACGGACGATTTAGCAATCAGTCCCAGCATTTT

d_gene: NA
v_gene: TRBV7-8
j_gene: TRBJ2-7
abundance: NA
CDR3aa: CASSRERRVESEQYF
CDR3nt: TGTGCCAGCAGCCGCGAACGGCGGGTGGAGAGCGAGCAGTACTTC

d_gene: TRBD2
v_gene: TRBV7-2
j_gene: TRBJ2-5
abundance: NA
CDR3aa: CASSLAPAGGETQYF
CDR3nt: TGTGCCAGCAGCTTAGCTCCAGCGGGAGGGGAGACCCAGTACTTC

d_gene: NA
v_gene: TRBV12-3/TRBV12-4
j_gene: TRBJ1-2
abundance: NA
CDR3aa: CASLRAGRANHGYTF
CDR3nt: TGTGCCAGCCTGAGGGCGGGACGCGCCAACCATGGCTACACCTTC

d_gene: NA
v_gene: TRBV20-1
j_gene: TRBJ2-7
abundance: NA
CDR3aa: CSARAGTYPSYEQYF
CDR3nt: TGCAGTGCTAGAGCCGGGACGTATCCTTCCTACGAGCAGTACTTC

d_gene: NA
v_gene: TRBV30
j_gene: TRBJ1-4
abundance: many
CDR3aa: CAWSVYQAEKLFF
CDR3nt: TGTGCCTGGAGTGTATACCAGGCTGAAAAACTGTTTTTT

d_gene: NA
v_gene: TRBV20-1
j_gene: TRBJ2-3
abundance: many
CDR3aa: CSAGGGDFGTDTQYF
CDR3nt: TGCAGTGCAGGGGGGGGTGATTTCGGCACAGATACGCAGTATTTT

d_gene: NA
v_gene: TRBV7-2
j_gene: TRBJ2-7
abundance: few
CDR3aa: CASSQSRYEQYF
CDR3nt: TGTGCCAGCAGCCAGTCCCGATACGAGCAGTACTTC

d_gene: NA
v_gene: TRBV4-2
j_gene: TRBJ2-7
abundance: NA
CDR3aa: CASSPAAAGVSYEQYF
CDR3nt: TGTGCCAGCAGCCCAGCAGCAGCTGGGGTCTCCTACGAGCAGTACTTC

d_gene: NA
v_gene: TRBV25-1
j_gene: TRBJ1-1
abundance: NA
CDR3aa: CASSGPSRAEAFF
CDR3nt: TGTGCCAGCAGTGGACCCTCCCGGGCTGAAGCTTTCTTT

d_gene: TRBD2
v_gene: TRBV3-1
j_gene: TRBJ2-1
abundance: NA
CDR3aa: CANSFRLAENEQFF
CDR3nt: TGTGCCAACAGCTTCAGACTAGCGGAGAATGAGCAGTTCTTC

d_gene: NA
v_gene: TRBV15
j_gene: TRBJ2-7
abundance: few
CDR3aa: CATSRAGRTASYEQYF
CDR3nt: TGTGCCACCAGCAGGGCTGGGAGGACAGCCTCCTACGAGCAGTACTTC

d_gene: NA
v_gene: TRBV12-5
j_gene: TRBJ2-5
abundance: NA
CDR3aa: CASGLDLGDTKVETQYF
CDR3nt: TGTGCTAGTGGTTTGGACCTTGGGGACACCAAAGTAGAGACCCAGTACTTC

d_gene: NA
v_gene: TRBV4-1
j_gene: TRBJ2-2
abundance: NA
CDR3aa: CASSQAPRISTGELFF
CDR3nt: TGCGCCAGCAGCCAAGCCCCCCGGATTTCCACCGGGGAGCTGTTTTTT

d_gene: NA
v_gene: TRBV5-1
j_gene: TRBJ2-5
abundance: few
CDR3aa: CASSLVNREETQYF
CDR3nt: TGCGCCAGCAGCTTGGTCAATCGTGAAGAGACCCAGTACTTC

d_gene: TRBD1
v_gene: TRBV5-1
j_gene: TRBJ1-2
abundance: few
CDR3aa: CASSLPGTGGYYTF
CDR3nt: TGCGCCAGCAGCTTGCCTGGGACAGGGGGATACTACACCTTC

d_gene: NA
v_gene: TRBV20-1
j_gene: TRBJ2-3
abundance: few
CDR3aa: CSATGVGEDPLTDTQYF
CDR3nt: TGCAGTGCCACCGGAGTGGGAGAGGATCCTCTTACAGATACGCAGTATTTT

d_gene: NA
v_gene: TRBV27
j_gene: TRBJ1-5
abundance: few
CDR3aa: CASRGQLNQPQHF
CDR3nt: TGTGCCAGCCGGGGCCAGCTAAATCAGCCCCAGCATTTT

d_gene: NA
v_gene: TRBV29-1
j_gene: TRBJ2-1
abundance: few
CDR3aa: CSVQRNNEQFF
CDR3nt: TGCAGCGTTCAGAGAAACAATGAGCAGTTCTTC

d_gene: NA
v_gene: TRBV29-1
j_gene: TRBJ2-5
abundance: NA
CDR3aa: CSGCEYQETQYF
CDR3nt: TGCAGCGGATGCGAATACCAAGAGACCCAGTACTTC

d_gene: TRBD2
v_gene: TRBV6-1
j_gene: TRBJ2-7
abundance: NA
CDR3aa: CASSESYSGEGQYF
CDR3nt: TGTGCCAGCAGTGAAAGTTATAGCGGGGAAGGGCAGTACTTC

d_gene: NA
v_gene: TRBV12-3/TRBV12-4
j_gene: TRBJ2-2
abundance: NA
CDR3aa: CASTRAATGELFF
CDR3nt: TGTGCCAGCACCCGTGCAGCCACCGGGGAGCTGTTTTTT

d_gene: TRBD2
v_gene: TRBV7-9
j_gene: TRBJ2-5
abundance: many
CDR3aa: CASSLVASGGQETQYF
CDR3nt: TGTGCCAGCAGCTTAGTGGCTAGCGGGGGTCAAGAGACCCAGTACTTC

d_gene: TRBD1
v_gene: TRBV7-3
j_gene: TRBJ1-2
abundance: NA
CDR3aa: CASSLDRGSSGYTF
CDR3nt: TGTGCCAGCAGCCTAGACAGGGGGTCTTCTGGCTACACCTTC

d_gene: TRBD2
v_gene: TRBV4-1
j_gene: TRBJ2-7
abundance: NA
CDR3aa: CASSQGLAGGHSPYEQYF
CDR3nt: TGCGCCAGCAGCCAAGGCCTAGCGGGGGGGCACAGTCCCTACGAGCAGTACTTC

d_gene: TRBD2
v_gene: TRBV3-1
j_gene: TRBJ2-1
abundance: NA
CDR3aa: CASSPLAGGFRAEQFF
CDR3nt: TGTGCCAGCAGCCCCCTAGCGGGGGGATTTCGGGCCGAGCAGTTCTTC

d_gene: NA
v_gene: TRBV7-2
j_gene: TRBJ2-3
abundance: NA
CDR3aa: CVSSRSGWSDTQYF
CDR3nt: TGTGTCAGCAGCCGAAGCGGGTGGTCAGATACGCAGTATTTT

d_gene: NA
v_gene: TRBV25-1
j_gene: TRBJ1-1
abundance: NA
CDR3aa: CASSDRDINTEAFF
CDR3nt: TGTGCCAGCAGTGACCGGGACATAAACACTGAAGCTTTCTTT

d_gene: NA
v_gene: TRBV6-6
j_gene: TRBJ2-5
abundance: few
CDR3aa: CASSYSLVGAETQYF
CDR3nt: TGTGCCAGCAGTTACTCGCTGGTGGGGGCAGAGACCCAGTACTTC

d_gene: TRBD1
v_gene: TRBV20-1
j_gene: TRBJ2-7
abundance: NA
CDR3aa: CSAGDRVPYEQYF
CDR3nt: TGCAGTGCTGGGGACAGGGTTCCCTACGAGCAGTACTTC

d_gene: NA
v_gene: TRBV5-8
j_gene: TRBJ1-4
abundance: once
CDR3aa: CASSFPYRVSNEKLFF
CDR3nt: TGTGCCAGCAGCTTCCCTTACAGGGTCTCTAATGAAAAACTGTTTTTT